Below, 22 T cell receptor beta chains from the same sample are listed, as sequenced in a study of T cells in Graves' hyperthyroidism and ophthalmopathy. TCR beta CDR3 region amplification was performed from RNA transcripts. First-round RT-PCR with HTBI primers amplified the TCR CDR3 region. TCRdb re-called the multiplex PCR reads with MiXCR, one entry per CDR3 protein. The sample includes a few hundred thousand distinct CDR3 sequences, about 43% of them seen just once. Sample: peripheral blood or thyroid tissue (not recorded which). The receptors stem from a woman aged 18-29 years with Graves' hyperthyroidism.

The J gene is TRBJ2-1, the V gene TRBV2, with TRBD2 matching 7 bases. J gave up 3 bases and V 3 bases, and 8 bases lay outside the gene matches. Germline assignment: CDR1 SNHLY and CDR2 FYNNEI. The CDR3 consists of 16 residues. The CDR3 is CASSDLWEGHYNEQFF. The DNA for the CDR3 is TGTGCCAGCAGTGATTTGTGGGAGGGCCACTACAATGAGCAGTTCTTC. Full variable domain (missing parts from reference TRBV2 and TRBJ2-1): EPEVTQTPSHQVTQMGQEVILRCVPISNHLYFYWYRQILGQKVEFLVSFYNNEISEKSEIFDDQFSVERPDGSNFTLKIRSTKLEDSAMYFCASSDLWEGHYNEQFFGPGTRLTVL.

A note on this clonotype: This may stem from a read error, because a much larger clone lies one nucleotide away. CDR3 region: CASSQDRAGLYGQYF. CDR3 coding DNA: TGCGCCAGCAGCCAAGACAGAGCGGGACTCTACGGGCAGTACTTC. The V call is TRBV4-1, the J call TRBJ2-7; 7 bases are a match to TRBD2. The V gene's germline CDR1 is MGHRA and CDR2 YSYEKL. CDR3 length equals 15 residues.

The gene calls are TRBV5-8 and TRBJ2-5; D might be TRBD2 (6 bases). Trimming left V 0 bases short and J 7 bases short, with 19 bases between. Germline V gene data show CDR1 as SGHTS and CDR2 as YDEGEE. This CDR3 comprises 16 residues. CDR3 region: CASSLGVSGLSMTQYF. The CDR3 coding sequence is TGTGCCAGCAGCTTGGGAGTTTCGGGACTCTCTATGACCCAGTACTTC. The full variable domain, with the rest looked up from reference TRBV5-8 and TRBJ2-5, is EAGVTQSPTHLIKTRGQQATLRCSPISGHTSVYWYQQALGLGLQFLLWYDEGEERNRGNFPPRFSGRQFPNYSSELNVNALELEDSALYLCASSLGVSGLSMTQYFGPGTRLLVL.

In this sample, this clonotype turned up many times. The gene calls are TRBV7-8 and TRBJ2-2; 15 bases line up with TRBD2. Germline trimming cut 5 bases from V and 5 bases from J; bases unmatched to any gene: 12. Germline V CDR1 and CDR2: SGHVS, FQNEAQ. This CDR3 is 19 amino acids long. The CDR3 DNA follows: TGTGCCAGCAGCCCAGGACTAGCGGGAGGGCCAGGATGGACCGGGGAGCTGTTTTTT. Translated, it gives CASSPGLAGGPGWTGELFF.

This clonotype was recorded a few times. The CDR3 loop reads CASSLPVFSRGSSYEQYF. CDR3 bases: TGTGCCAGCAGCCTTCCCGTCTTTTCGAGGGGAAGCTCCTACGAGCAGTACTTC. V and J are TRBV6-2 or TRBV6-3 and TRBJ2-7, with D perhaps TRBD1 or TRBD2 (5 bases each). V shed 6 bases and J shed 0 bases, with 24 bases lying between them. Per germline, CDR1 MNHEY and CDR2 SVGEGT. This CDR3 has 18 amino acids.

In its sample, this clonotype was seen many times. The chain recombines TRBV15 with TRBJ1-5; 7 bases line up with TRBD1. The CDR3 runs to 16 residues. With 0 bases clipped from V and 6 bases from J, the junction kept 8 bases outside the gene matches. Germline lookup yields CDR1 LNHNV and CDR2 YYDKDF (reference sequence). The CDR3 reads CATSRDRTGAIQPQHF. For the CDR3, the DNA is TGTGCCACCAGCAGAGATAGAACAGGGGCAATTCAGCCCCAGCATTTT.

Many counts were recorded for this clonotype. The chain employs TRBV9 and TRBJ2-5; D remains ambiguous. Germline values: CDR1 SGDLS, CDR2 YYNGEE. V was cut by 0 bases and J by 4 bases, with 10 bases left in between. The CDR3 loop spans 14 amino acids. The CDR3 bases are TGTGCCAGCAGCGTAGGGGCCTTGGGAGAGACCCAGTACTTC. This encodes CASSVGALGETQYF.

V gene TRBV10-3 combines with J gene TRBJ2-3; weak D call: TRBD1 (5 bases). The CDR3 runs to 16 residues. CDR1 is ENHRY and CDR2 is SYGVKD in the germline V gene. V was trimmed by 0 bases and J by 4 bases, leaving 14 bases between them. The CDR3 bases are TGTGCCATCAGTGAGTCCGCTGCAGGGTTCGCAGATACGCAGTATTTT. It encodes CAISESAAGFADTQYF.

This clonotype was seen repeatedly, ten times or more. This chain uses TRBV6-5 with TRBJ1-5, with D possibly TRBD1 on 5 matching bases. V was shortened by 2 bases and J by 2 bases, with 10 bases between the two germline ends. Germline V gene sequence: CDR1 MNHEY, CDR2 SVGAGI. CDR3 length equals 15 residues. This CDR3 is CASSYPVGGNQPQHF. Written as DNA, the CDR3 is TGTGCCAGCAGTTACCCGGTGGGGGGCAATCAGCCCCAGCATTTT.

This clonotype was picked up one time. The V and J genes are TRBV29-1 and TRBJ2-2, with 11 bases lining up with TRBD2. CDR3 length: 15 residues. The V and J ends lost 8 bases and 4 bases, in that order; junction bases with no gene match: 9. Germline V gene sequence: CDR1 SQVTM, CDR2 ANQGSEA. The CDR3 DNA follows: TGCAGCTTAGTATTGCTAGCGGGAGGCACCGGGGAGCTGTTTTTT. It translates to CSLVLLAGGTGELFF.

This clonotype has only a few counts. The CDR3 region has the DNA TGTGCCATCGGGACAGGGCATCTAGCTTTCTTT. Encoded protein: CAIGTGHLAFF. V usage is TRBV19 and J usage is TRBJ1-1; TRBD1 matches 9 bases. Per the germline V gene, CDR1 is LNHDA and CDR2 is SQIVND (reference sequence). The V segment lost 10 bases and the J segment 10 bases; nucleotides outside the gene matches: 7. CDR3 length: 11 residues.

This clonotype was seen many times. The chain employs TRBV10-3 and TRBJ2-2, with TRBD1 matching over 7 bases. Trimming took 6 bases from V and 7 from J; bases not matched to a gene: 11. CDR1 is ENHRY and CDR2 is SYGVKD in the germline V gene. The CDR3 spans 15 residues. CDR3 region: CAISTPGTEDGELFF. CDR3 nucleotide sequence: TGTGCCATCAGCACCCCCGGGACAGAAGACGGGGAGCTGTTTTTT.

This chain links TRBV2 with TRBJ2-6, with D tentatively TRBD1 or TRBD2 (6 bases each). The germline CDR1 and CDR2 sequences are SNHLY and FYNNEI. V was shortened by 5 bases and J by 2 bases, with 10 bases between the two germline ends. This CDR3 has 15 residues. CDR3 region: CASSRGRAGANVLTF. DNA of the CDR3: TGTGCCAGCAGTCGGGGGCGGGCTGGGGCCAACGTCCTGACTTTC.

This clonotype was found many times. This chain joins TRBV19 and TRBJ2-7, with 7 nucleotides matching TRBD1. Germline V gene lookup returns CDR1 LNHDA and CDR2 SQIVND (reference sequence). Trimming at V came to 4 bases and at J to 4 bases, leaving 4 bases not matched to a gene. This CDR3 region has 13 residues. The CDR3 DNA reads TGTGCCAGTAGTACGACAGGGTGGTACGAGCAGTACTTC. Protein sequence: CASSTTGWYEQYF.

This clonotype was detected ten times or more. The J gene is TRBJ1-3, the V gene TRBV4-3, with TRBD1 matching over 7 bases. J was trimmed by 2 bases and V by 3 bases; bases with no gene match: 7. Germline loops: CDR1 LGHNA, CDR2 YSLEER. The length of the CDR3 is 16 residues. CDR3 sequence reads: CASSQAKTGPGNTIYF. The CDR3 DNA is TGCGCCAGCAGCCAGGCCAAGACAGGGCCTGGAAACACCATATATTTT.

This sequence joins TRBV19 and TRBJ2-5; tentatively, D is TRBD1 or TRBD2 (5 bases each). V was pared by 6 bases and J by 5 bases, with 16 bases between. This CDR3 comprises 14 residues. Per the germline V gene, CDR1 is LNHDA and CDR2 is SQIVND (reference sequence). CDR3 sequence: CASSVERGDETQYF. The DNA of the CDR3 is TGTGCCAGTAGCGTTGAGAGGGGAGACGAGACCCAGTACTTC. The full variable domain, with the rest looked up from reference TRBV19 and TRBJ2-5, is DGGITQSPKYLFRKEGQNVTLSCEQNLNHDAMYWYRQDPGQGLRLIYYSQIVNDFQKGDIAEGYSVSREKKESFPLTVTSAQKNPTAFYLCASSVERGDETQYFGPGTRLLVL.

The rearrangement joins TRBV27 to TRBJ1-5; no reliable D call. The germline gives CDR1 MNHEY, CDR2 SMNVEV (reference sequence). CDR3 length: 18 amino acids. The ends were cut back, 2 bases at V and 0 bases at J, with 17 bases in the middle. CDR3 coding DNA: TGTGCCAGCAGTTTAGGAGCGGCCAATACGTATAGCAATCAGCCCCAGCATTTT. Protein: CASSLGAANTYSNQPQHF.

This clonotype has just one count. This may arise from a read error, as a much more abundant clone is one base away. The CDR3 spells CASRDGRSNEKLFF. CDR3 nucleotides: TGTGCCAGCAGGGACGGACGGAGTAATGAAAAACTGTTTTTT. The genes are TRBV6-1 and TRBJ1-4; D remains ambiguous. Germline CDR1 MNHNS, CDR2 SASEGT. Trimming removed 6 bases at V and 4 bases at J, with 12 bases between. The CDR3 has 14 amino acids.

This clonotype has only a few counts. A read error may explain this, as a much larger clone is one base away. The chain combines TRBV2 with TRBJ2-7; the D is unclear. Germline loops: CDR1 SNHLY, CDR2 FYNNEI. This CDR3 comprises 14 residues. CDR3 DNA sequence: TGTGCCGGCAGTGAAGAACGGATCGCCTACGAGCAGTACTTC. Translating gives CAGSEERIAYEQYF.

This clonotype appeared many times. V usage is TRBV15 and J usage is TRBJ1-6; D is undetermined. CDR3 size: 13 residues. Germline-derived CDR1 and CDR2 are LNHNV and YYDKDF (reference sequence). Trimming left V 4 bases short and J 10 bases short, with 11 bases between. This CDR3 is CATSMVTESPLHF. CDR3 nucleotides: TGTGCCACCAGCATGGTTACGGAATCACCCCTCCACTTT.

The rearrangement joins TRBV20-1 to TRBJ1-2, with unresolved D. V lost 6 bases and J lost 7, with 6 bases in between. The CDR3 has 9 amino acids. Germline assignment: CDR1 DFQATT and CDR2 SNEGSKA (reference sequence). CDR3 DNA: TGCAGTGCATCAGGTGGCTACACCTTC. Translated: CSASGGYTF.

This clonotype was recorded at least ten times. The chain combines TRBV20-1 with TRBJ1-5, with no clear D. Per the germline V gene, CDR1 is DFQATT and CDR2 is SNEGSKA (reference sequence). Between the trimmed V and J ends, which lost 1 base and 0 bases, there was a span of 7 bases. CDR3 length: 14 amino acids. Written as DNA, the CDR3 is TGCAGTGCTAGAGTCCCAAATAGCAATCAGCCCCAGCATTTT. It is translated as CSARVPNSNQPQHF.